Each of the 2 T cell receptor beta chains below was sequenced from the same sample in a study of blood T cells in healthy people across ages. The authors ran a second PCR of 7 to 11 cycles using a sample-barcoded 5' primer and a J-beta primer mix. TCRdb recomputed calls from the 5' RACE reads with MiXCR, one row per CDR3 protein. Of fewer than 2,000,000 distinct CDR3 sequences in the sample, approximately 32% are singletons; the top ten hold about 11%. The sample consisted of blood. All receptors derive from a woman between 25 and 40 years old in good health.

This chain links TRBV10-3 with TRBJ2-7; tentative D call: TRBD1 (5 bases). The CDR3 runs to 14 residues. Germline lookup yields CDR1 ENHRY and CDR2 SYGVKD. Trimming pared 7 bases from V and 2 bases from J, leaving 15 bases between. CDR3 sequence reads: CAIKETRVTYEQYF. For the CDR3, the DNA is TGTGCCATCAAAGAAACCAGGGTAACCTACGAGCAGTACTTC.

J is TRBJ1-1 and V is TRBV7-8; perhaps TRBD1 as D (6 bases). The V end lost 8 bases, the J end lost 1 base, and 17 bases lay between the germline ends. There are 15 residues in the CDR3. Looked up from germline, CDR1 is SGHVS and CDR2 is FQNEAQ. CDR3 coding DNA: TGTGCCAGCCGGGGGCGGGATGGTGGGAACACTGAAGCTTTCTTT. The encoded protein is CASRGRDGGNTEAFF.